This entry lists 28 T cell receptor beta chains sequenced from one sample in a study of cytomegalovirus exposure and HLA in healthy donors. Both 60 Vbeta primers and 13 Jbeta primers went into the PCR. The assay was immunoSEQ multiplex PCR, and TCRdb's table has in-frame clones only and misses some. The table lists roughly 190,000 clones, about four fifths of them singletons, with approximately 2.9% in the top ten. Specimen: PBMCs. The receptors shown here come from a female donor in good health and CMV-seronegative.

This chain links TRBV7-3 with TRBJ2-1; no firm D call. Deletions cut 5 bases from V and 4 bases from J, with 9 bases between. Looked up from germline, CDR1 is SGHTA and CDR2 is FQGTGA. This CDR3 has 13 residues. The CDR3 sequence is CASSPHSYNEQFF. CDR3 DNA sequence: TGTGCCAGCAGCCCCCACAGTTACAATGAGCAGTTCTTC.

The chain uses TRBV19 and TRBJ2-1; 16 bases line up with TRBD2. Germline V gives CDR1 LNHDA, CDR2 SQIVND (reference sequence). V shed 8 bases and J 8 bases; nucleotides not matched to a gene: 18. CDR3 size: 19 residues. This CDR3 is CASRDPGLAGGPSLDEQFF. CDR3 sequence (DNA): TGTGCCAGTCGAGATCCGGGACTAGCGGGAGGGCCGTCATTGGATGAGCAGTTCTTC. The full variable domain, rest sourced from reference TRBV19 and TRBJ2-1, is DGGITQSPKYLFRKEGQNVTLSCEQNLNHDAMYWYRQDPGQGLRLIYYSQIVNDFQKGDIAEGYSVSREKKESFPLTVTSAQKNPTAFYLCASRDPGLAGGPSLDEQFFGPGTRLTVL.

The CDR3 sequence: CASSFGRAWSTDTQYF. CDR3 nucleotides: TGCGCCAGCAGTTTTGGGAGGGCCTGGAGCACAGATACGCAGTATTTT. This chain uses TRBV5-1 with TRBJ2-3, with TRBD2 matching over 7 bases. Unmatched junction bases numbered 9, after V lost 5 bases and J lost 0 bases. Germline V gene lookup returns CDR1 SGHRS and CDR2 YFSETQ. This CDR3 comprises 16 residues.

The chain links TRBV5-5 to TRBJ1-5, with D tentatively TRBD1 (6 bases). The V gene lost 4 bases and the J gene lost 3 bases, with 11 bases spanning the gap. Germline V CDR1 and CDR2: SGHKS, YYEKEE (reference sequence). This CDR3 has 14 amino acids. As DNA, the CDR3 is TGTGCCAGCAGCGGTCAGGGGCTCAATCAGCCCCAGCATTTT. This codes for CASSGQGLNQPQHF.

This clone was seen just once. This sequence joins TRBV9 and TRBJ1-5; D is perhaps TRBD1 (5 bases). Germline V gene data show CDR1 as SGDLS and CDR2 as YYNGEE. Trimming left V 3 bases short and J 3 bases short, with 10 bases between. The CDR3 is made up of 14 amino acids. The CDR3 loop reads CASSAGGYNQPQHF. CDR3 bases: TGTGCCAGCAGCGCGGGGGGATACAATCAGCCCCAGCATTTT.

CDR3 DNA: TGCGCCAGCAGCCTAGCGGGTGAAGGGCAGTTCTTC. Protein: CASSLAGEGQFF. The rearrangement links TRBV5-1 to TRBJ2-1; 8 bases agree with TRBD2. The CDR3 sequence is 12 residues long. CDR1 and CDR2 from the germline V gene are SGHRS and YFSETQ. The trim removed 4 bases at V and 12 bases at J, leaving 6 bases unmatched.

The chain is built from TRBV29-1 and TRBJ1-6; no definite D call. The germline CDR1 and CDR2 sequences are SQVTM and ANQGSEA. The CDR3 has 13 residues. Between the trimmed V and J ends, which lost 6 bases and 10 bases, there was a span of 16 bases. The CDR3 sequence is CSVGEGVRSPLHF. In DNA, the CDR3 is TGCAGCGTCGGGGAGGGTGTCCGGTCACCCCTCCACTTT.

The CDR3 loop reads CSVRQGASYEQYF. The CDR3 DNA reads as TGCAGCGTAAGACAGGGGGCCTCCTACGAGCAGTACTTC. The rearrangement links TRBV29-1 to TRBJ2-7; the match to TRBD1 covers 10 bases. The CDR3 spans 13 residues. The germline CDR1 and CDR2 sequences are SQVTM and ANQGSEA. V lost 6 bases to trimming and J lost 0 bases; unmatched junction nucleotides: 2.

J is TRBJ2-1 and V is TRBV11-3, with 8 bases aligning to TRBD2. The germline gives CDR1 SGHNT, CDR2 YENEEA. The CDR3 contains 16 residues. Losses at the gene ends were 5 bases for V and 0 bases for J; bases not matched to a gene: 6. As DNA, the CDR3 is TGTGCCAGCAGCCGATACCGGGGGGGCTCCTACAATGAGCAGTTCTTC. This encodes CASSRYRGGSYNEQFF. Full variable domain (missing parts from reference TRBV11-3 and TRBJ2-1): EAGVVQSPRYKIIEKKQPVAFWCNPISGHNTLYWYLQNLGQGPELLIRYENEEAVDDSQLPKDRFSAERLKGVDSTLKIQPAELGDSAVYLCASSRYRGGSYNEQFFGPGTRLTVL.

The chain carries TRBV27 and TRBJ2-2; 9 positions agree with TRBD2. The CDR3 contains 18 residues. Germline CDR1 and CDR2: MNHEY and SMNVEV (reference sequence). J gave up 5 bases and V 1 base, and 11 bases lay outside the gene matches. The chain's CDR3 is CASSLFRFVAGDTGELFF. DNA of the CDR3: TGTGCCAGCAGTTTATTTCGCTTTGTAGCGGGAGATACCGGGGAGCTGTTTTTT.

DNA for the CDR3: TGTGCCAGCAGCCAGGGACAGGGGGTCGGGGGGGCAACAGATACGCAGTATTTT. It encodes CASSQGQGVGGATDTQYF. The rearrangement links TRBV7-2 to TRBJ2-3, with 11 bases that match TRBD1. The CDR3 is 18 residues long. Germline V lookup: CDR1 SGHTA, CDR2 FQGNSA. Trimming removed 5 bases from V and 3 bases from J; junction bases left unmatched: 13.

This clone came up a few times. The V and J genes are TRBV4-2 and TRBJ2-2, with 7 bases identical to TRBD2. Germline CDR1 LGHNA, CDR2 YNFKEQ. The V and J ends lost 0 bases and 5 bases, in that order; junction bases with no gene match: 9. CDR3 length equals 17 residues. CDR3 bases: TGTGCCAGCAGCCAAGAATGGAGGGAGGGAGGAACCGGGGAGCTGTTTTTT. It yields the protein CASSQEWREGGTGELFF.

This clone was seen only a few times. The V gene is TRBV30, the J gene TRBJ2-2; D possibly corresponds to TRBD1 (5 bases). The CDR3 sequence is 13 residues long. Germline lookup yields CDR1 GTSNPN and CDR2 SVGIG (reference sequence). The germline V and J ends were trimmed by 5 bases and 6 bases, with 13 bases remaining between them. The CDR3 sequence: CAWYTTGAGELFF. The CDR3 DNA reads as TGTGCCTGGTACACAACAGGTGCCGGGGAGCTGTTTTTT.

The chain recombines TRBV6-5 with TRBJ1-1; the D gene is possibly TRBD1 (6 bases). V gave up 7 bases and J gave up 7 bases, with 13 bases separating them. The CDR3 totals 12 residues. Looked up from germline, CDR1 is MNHEY and CDR2 is SVGAGI. CDR3 coding DNA: TGTGCCAGCATGGGAGGGGACAATGAAGCTTTCTTT. This translates into CASMGGDNEAFF.

The chain uses TRBV2 and TRBJ2-3; D gene ambiguous. Per germline, CDR1 SNHLY and CDR2 FYNNEI. V gave up 1 base and J gave up 2 bases, with 16 bases separating them. CDR3 length equals 17 residues. CDR3 bases: TGTGCCAGCAGTGAAGGTTGGGCGAATCATTTCACAGATACGCAGTATTTT. Its translation is CASSEGWANHFTDTQYF.

The rearrangement links TRBV2 to TRBJ2-2, with TRBD2 matching 14 bases. This CDR3 contains 14 residues. CDR1 and CDR2 (germline): SNHLY, FYNNEI. J gave up 6 bases and V 8 bases, and 2 bases lay outside the gene matches. The CDR3 is CASGGLAGAGELFF. The CDR3 DNA reads as TGTGCCAGCGGGGGACTAGCGGGAGCCGGGGAGCTGTTTTTT. Supplemented by reference TRBV2 and TRBJ2-2, the full variable domain reads EPEVTQTPSHQVTQMGQEVILRCVPISNHLYFYWYRQILGQKVEFLVSFYNNEISEKSEIFDDQFSVERPDGSNFTLKIRSTKLEDSAMYFCASGGLAGAGELFFGEGSRLTVL.

The genes are TRBV2 and TRBJ1-5; D is possibly TRBD1 (5 bases). Germline assignment: CDR1 SNHLY and CDR2 FYNNEI. Trimming cost V 4 bases and J 0 bases, with 13 bases left between them. This CDR3 has 16 residues. The CDR3: CASSVWGGYSNQPQHF. The CDR3 DNA is TGTGCCAGCAGTGTGTGGGGGGGTTATAGCAATCAGCCCCAGCATTTT.

The chain recombines TRBV29-1 with TRBJ2-1; TRBD2 aligns across 11 bases. The V gene's germline CDR1 is SQVTM and CDR2 ANQGSEA. The ends lost 4 bases at V and 7 bases at J; junction bases unmatched: 6. The CDR3 totals 14 residues. CDR3 sequence: CSVVSGGAWNEQFF. CDR3 coding DNA: TGCAGCGTTGTTAGCGGGGGGGCCTGGAATGAGCAGTTCTTC.

The chain combines TRBV28 with TRBJ1-1; TRBD1 matches 7 bases. Germline lookup yields CDR1 MDHEN and CDR2 SYDVKM. The V and J ends lost 4 bases and 6 bases, in that order; junction bases with no gene match: 2. CDR3 length: 12 amino acids. The CDR3 region is CASSSGTAEAFF. The DNA for the CDR3 is TGTGCCAGCAGTTCGGGGACAGCTGAAGCTTTCTTT.

The gene calls are TRBV7-2 and TRBJ1-2; 8 positions agree with TRBD1. Trimming took 5 bases from V and 2 from J; bases not matched to a gene: 4. Looked up from germline, CDR1 is SGHTA and CDR2 is FQGNSA. This CDR3 region has 14 residues. The chain's CDR3 is CASSPWTGNYGYTF. CDR3 coding DNA: TGTGCCAGCAGCCCTTGGACAGGGAACTATGGCTACACCTTC.

In its sample, this clone was seen a few times. The chain recombines TRBV30 with TRBJ2-7, with 9 positions matching TRBD1. The CDR3 has 14 amino acids. With V trimmed by 3 bases and J by 6 bases, 9 bases remained unmatched. The germline gives CDR1 GTSNPN, CDR2 SVGIG (reference sequence). The CDR3 DNA is TGTGCCTGGAGGGTTGGCGGGACAGGGCGCGAGCAGTACTTC. Protein sequence: CAWRVGGTGREQYF.

The chain recombines TRBV11-2 with TRBJ2-4; no firm D call. Germline loops: CDR1 SGHAT, CDR2 FQNNGV. V was pared by 6 bases and J by 2 bases, with 8 bases between. The CDR3 contains 13 residues. CDR3 region: CASSSTPKNIQYF. The CDR3 DNA reads as TGTGCCAGCAGTTCTACCCCCAAAAACATTCAGTACTTC.

In DNA, the CDR3 is TGTGCCAGCAGCTTAACTTCTCCAGGGGGCAGTTTGAATGAGCAGTTCTTC. Amino acid sequence: CASSLTSPGGSLNEQFF. The chain recombines TRBV7-3 with TRBJ2-1, with 8 nucleotides matching TRBD1. V shed 0 bases and J 7 bases; nucleotides not matched to a gene: 11. This CDR3 comprises 17 residues. Germline loops: CDR1 SGHTA, CDR2 FQGTGA.

The chain links TRBV29-1 to TRBJ1-2; 10 nucleotides line up with TRBD1. The V and J ends lost 4 bases and 1 base, in that order; junction bases with no gene match: 6. The CDR3 has 15 residues. CDR1 SQVTM and CDR2 ANQGSEA come from the germline V gene. CDR3 sequence reads: CSVVSGTGVNYGYTF. Written as DNA, the CDR3 is TGCAGCGTTGTCTCTGGGACAGGGGTTAACTATGGCTACACCTTC.

V is TRBV5-3 and J is TRBJ2-1; 15 positions agree with TRBD2. TRBV5-3 is noted as an ORF with a role that remains uncertain. CDR3 length: 17 residues. V lost 4 bases and J lost 7; bases outside the gene matches: 9. The CDR3 DNA follows: TGTGCCAGAAGCCAGAGAGGACTAGCGGGAGGGATGAATGAGCAGTTCTTC. Encoded protein: CARSQRGLAGGMNEQFF.

This chain uses TRBV6-5 with TRBJ2-3, with a weak D call TRBD2 (6 bases). Germline CDR1 reads MNHEY; CDR2 reads SVGAGI. V lost 4 bases and J 2 bases, leaving 13 bases between the germline ends. The CDR3 runs to 15 residues. The CDR3: CASSFGTSTTDTQYF. In DNA form, the CDR3 reads TGTGCCAGCAGTTTCGGGACTTCCACCACAGATACGCAGTATTTT.

There are a few counts of this clone. The gene calls are TRBV19 and TRBJ2-4, with 9 bases that match TRBD2. The CDR3 covers 15 residues. V shed 4 bases and J 7 bases; nucleotides not matched to a gene: 8. Looked up from germline, CDR1 is LNHDA and CDR2 is SQIVND (reference sequence). CDR3 bases: TGTGCCAGTAGTAGACTAGCGGAGGGGGTCAACATTCAGTACTTC. Amino acids: CASSRLAEGVNIQYF.

The rearrangement uses TRBV27 and TRBJ1-1; 8 bases are a match to TRBD1. This CDR3 has 17 residues. V dropped 2 bases and J dropped 3; count of bases not matched to a gene: 11. Germline values: CDR1 MNHEY, CDR2 SMNVEV (reference sequence). The CDR3 DNA sequence: TGTGCCAGCAGTTTACGAGGGACAGGCCAGGGGGACACTGAAGCTTTCTTT. Its protein product is CASSLRGTGQGDTEAFF.